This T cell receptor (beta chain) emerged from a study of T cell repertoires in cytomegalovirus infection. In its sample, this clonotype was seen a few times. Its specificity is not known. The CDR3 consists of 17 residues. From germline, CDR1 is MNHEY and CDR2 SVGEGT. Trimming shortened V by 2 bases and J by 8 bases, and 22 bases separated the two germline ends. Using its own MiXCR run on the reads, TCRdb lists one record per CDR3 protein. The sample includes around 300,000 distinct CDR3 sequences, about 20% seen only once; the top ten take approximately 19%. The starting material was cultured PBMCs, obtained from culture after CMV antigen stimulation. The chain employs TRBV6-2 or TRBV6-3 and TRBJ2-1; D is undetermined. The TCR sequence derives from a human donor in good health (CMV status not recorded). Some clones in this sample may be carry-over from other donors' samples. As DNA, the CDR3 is TGTGCCAGCAGTTACAGGGCCGTCCTCACCACAAGGGATGAGCAGTTCTTC. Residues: CASSYRAVLTTRDEQFF.